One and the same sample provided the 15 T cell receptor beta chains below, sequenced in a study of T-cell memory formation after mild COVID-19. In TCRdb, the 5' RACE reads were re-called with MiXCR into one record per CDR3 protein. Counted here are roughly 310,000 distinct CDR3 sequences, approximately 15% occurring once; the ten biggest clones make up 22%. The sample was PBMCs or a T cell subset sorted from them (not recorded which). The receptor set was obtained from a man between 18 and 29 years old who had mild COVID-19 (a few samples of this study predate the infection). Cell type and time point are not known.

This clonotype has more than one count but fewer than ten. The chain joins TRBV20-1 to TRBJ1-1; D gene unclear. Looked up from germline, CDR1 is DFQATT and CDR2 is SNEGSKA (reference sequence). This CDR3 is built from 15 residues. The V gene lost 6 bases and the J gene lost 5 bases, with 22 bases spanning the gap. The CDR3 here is CSATKAPSLGTEAFF. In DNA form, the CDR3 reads TGCAGTGCCACTAAGGCACCTTCTCTAGGGACTGAAGCTTTCTTT.

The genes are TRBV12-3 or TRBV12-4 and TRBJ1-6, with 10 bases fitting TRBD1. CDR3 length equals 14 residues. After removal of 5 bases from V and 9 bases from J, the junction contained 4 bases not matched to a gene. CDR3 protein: CASSLGQGTSPLHF. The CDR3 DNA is TGTGCCAGCAGTCTGGGACAGGGGACTTCACCCCTCCACTTT.

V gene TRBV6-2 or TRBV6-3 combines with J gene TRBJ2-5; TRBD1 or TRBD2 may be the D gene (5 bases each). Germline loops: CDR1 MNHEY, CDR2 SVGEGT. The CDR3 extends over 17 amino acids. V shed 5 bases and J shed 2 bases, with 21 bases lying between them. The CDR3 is CASSRMGPTKWQETQYF. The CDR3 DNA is TGTGCCAGCAGTCGCATGGGACCAACTAAATGGCAAGAGACCCAGTACTTC.

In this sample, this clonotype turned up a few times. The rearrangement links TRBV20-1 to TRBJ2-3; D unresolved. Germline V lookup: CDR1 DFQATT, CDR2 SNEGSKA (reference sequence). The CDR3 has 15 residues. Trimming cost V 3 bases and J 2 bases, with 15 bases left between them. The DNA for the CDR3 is TGCAGTGCTAGGCAACGTTGGACGTACACAGATACGCAGTATTTT. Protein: CSARQRWTYTDTQYF.

In DNA, the CDR3 is TGTGCCAGCAGCCGGACAGGGGGATCCGACGAGCAGTACTTC. It is translated as CASSRTGGSDEQYF. The chain employs TRBV7-9 and TRBJ2-7; 10 positions match TRBD1. CDR1 is SEHNR and CDR2 is FQNEAQ in the germline V gene (reference sequence). The CDR3 is 14 residues long. V dropped 5 bases and J dropped 5; count of bases not matched to a gene: 6.

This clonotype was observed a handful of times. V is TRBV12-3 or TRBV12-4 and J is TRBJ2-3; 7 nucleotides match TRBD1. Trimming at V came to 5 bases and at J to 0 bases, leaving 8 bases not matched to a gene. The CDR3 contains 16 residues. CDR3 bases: TGTGCCAGCAGTACATCCGGGACAGCTAGCACAGATACGCAGTATTTT. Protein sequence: CASSTSGTASTDTQYF.

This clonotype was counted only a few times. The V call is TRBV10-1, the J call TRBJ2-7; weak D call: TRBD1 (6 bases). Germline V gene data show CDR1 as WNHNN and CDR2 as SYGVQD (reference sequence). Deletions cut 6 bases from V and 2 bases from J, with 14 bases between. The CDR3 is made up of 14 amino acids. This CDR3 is CASSQGQPAYEQYF. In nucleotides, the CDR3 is TGCGCCAGCAGCCAAGGACAGCCCGCCTACGAGCAGTACTTC.

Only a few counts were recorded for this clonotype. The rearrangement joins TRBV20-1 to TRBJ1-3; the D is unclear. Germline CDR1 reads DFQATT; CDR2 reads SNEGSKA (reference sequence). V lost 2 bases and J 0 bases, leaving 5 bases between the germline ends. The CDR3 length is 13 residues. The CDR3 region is CSARTISGNTIYF. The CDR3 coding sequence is TGCAGTGCTAGAACGATCTCTGGAAACACCATATATTTT.

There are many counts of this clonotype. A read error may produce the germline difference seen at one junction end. The CDR3 region is CASSLGTILQETQYF. Written as DNA, the CDR3 is TGTGCTAGCAGCCTGGGGACTATCCTGCAAGAGACCCAGTACTTC. The chain is built from TRBV7-7 and TRBJ2-5; 7 bases are a match to TRBD2. Germline V gene lookup returns CDR1 SSHAT and CDR2 FNYEAQ (reference sequence). The CDR3 loop spans 15 amino acids.

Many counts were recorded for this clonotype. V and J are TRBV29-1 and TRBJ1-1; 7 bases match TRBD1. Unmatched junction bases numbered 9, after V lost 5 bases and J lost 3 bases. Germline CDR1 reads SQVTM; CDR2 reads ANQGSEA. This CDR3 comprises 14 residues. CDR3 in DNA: TGCAGCGTTTTGTTAAGGGGGCTTGACACTGAAGCTTTCTTT. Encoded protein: CSVLLRGLDTEAFF.

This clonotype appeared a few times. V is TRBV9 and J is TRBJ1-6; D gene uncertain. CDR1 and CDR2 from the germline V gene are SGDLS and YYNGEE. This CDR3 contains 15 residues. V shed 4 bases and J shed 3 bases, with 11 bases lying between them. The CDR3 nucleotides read TGTGCCAGCAGCCATAAATCCAGCTATAATTCACCCCTCCACTTT. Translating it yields CASSHKSSYNSPLHF.

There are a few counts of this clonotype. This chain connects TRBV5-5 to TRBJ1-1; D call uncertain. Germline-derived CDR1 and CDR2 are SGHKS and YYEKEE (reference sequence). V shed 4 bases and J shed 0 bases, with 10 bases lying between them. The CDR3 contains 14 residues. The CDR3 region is CASSPVRLNTEAFF. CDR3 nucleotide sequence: TGTGCCAGCAGCCCGGTGAGGTTGAACACTGAAGCTTTCTTT.

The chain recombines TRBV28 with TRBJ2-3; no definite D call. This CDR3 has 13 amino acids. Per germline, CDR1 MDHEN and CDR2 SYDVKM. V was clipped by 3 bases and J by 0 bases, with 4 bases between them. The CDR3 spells CASSFDSTDTQYF. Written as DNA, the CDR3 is TGTGCCAGCAGTTTTGATAGCACAGATACGCAGTATTTT.

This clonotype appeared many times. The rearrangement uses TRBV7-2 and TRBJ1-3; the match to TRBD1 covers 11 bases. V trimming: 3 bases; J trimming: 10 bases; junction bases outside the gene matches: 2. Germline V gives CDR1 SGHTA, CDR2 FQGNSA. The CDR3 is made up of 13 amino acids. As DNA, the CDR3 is TGTGCCAGCAGCTTTGGGACAGGGGGGACCATATATTTT. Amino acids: CASSFGTGGTIYF.

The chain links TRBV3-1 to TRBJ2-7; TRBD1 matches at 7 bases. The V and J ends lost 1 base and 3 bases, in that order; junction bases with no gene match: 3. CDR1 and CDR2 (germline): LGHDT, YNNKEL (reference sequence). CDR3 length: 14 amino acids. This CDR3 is CASSQVTGDYEQYF. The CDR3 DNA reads TGTGCCAGCAGCCAAGTTACAGGGGACTACGAGCAGTACTTC.